This TCR beta chain comes out of a study of T cells and Merkel cell carcinoma outcomes. Method: immunoSEQ multiplex PCR; TCRdb's copy keeps in-frame clones and lacks some. This table holds over a hundred clones, around 87% found once. CDR1 is SNHLY and CDR2 is FYNNEI in the germline V gene. CDR3 size: 12 residues. The V end was cut by 5 bases, the J end by 5 bases, with 9 bases between. The rearrangement joins TRBV2 to TRBJ2-5, with D possibly TRBD1 on 5 matching bases. The sequenced sample was tumor tissue from Merkel cell carcinoma. The sequence derives from a human donor with Merkel cell carcinoma. CDR3 nucleotides: TGTGCCAGCAGTTTCAGGGTGGAGACCCAGTACTTC. Protein: CASSFRVETQYF.